Below are 21 T cell receptor beta chains sequenced from a single sample in a study of T cell responses to AZD1222 COVID-19 vaccine. Assay used: immunoSEQ multiplex PCR; TCRdb lists only in-frame clones, some missing. The table records 120,000 or so clones, approximately 92% of them present only once. The material sequenced was peripheral blood, taken on day 0 of AZD1222 vaccination. These receptors came from an adult in good health.

This chain links TRBV28 with TRBJ1-5, with D unclear. Germline V CDR1 and CDR2: MDHEN, SYDVKM. CDR3 length: 17 amino acids. With 2 bases removed from V and 0 bases from J, the gap between germline ends came to 14 bases. This chain's CDR3 is CASSLGEETVSNQPQHF. CDR3 nucleotide sequence: TGTGCCAGCAGTTTAGGGGAAGAGACCGTTAGCAATCAGCCCCAGCATTTT.

The chain is built from TRBV30 and TRBJ1-3; 9 nucleotides align to TRBD1. Trimming took 2 bases from V and 1 from J; bases not matched to a gene: 9. Germline lookup yields CDR1 GTSNPN and CDR2 SVGIG (reference sequence). This CDR3 has 17 amino acids. The DNA of the CDR3 is TGTGCCTGGAGTCCCAGACAGGGGGTATTATCTGGAAACACCATATATTTT. Translation gives CAWSPRQGVLSGNTIYF.

The rearrangement uses TRBV29-1 and TRBJ2-1; D may be TRBD2 (5 bases). Germline V gene lookup returns CDR1 SQVTM and CDR2 ANQGSEA. The CDR3 contains 11 residues. The CDR3 is CSLLEANEQFF. In nucleotides, the CDR3 is TGCAGTCTTTTGGAGGCCAATGAGCAGTTCTTC.

The chain joins TRBV11-2 to TRBJ1-1; D might be TRBD1 (5 bases). This CDR3 is 14 amino acids long. The V end lost 5 bases, the J end lost 2 bases, and 12 bases lay between the germline ends. Per germline, CDR1 SGHAT and CDR2 FQNNGV. For the CDR3, the DNA is TGTGCCAGCAGCCAGGGTTGGGGAAACACTGAAGCTTTCTTT. Amino acid sequence: CASSQGWGNTEAFF. The full variable domain, with the rest looked up from reference TRBV11-2 and TRBJ1-1, is EAGVAQSPRYKIIEKRQSVAFWCNPISGHATLYWYQQILGQGPKLLIQFQNNGVVDDSQLPKDRFSAERLKGVDSTLKIQPAKLEDSAVYLCASSQGWGNTEAFFGQGTRLTVV.

V is TRBV6-6 and J is TRBJ1-5, with D maybe TRBD1 (6 bases). Germline values: CDR1 MNHNY, CDR2 SVGAGI (reference sequence). The CDR3 has 16 residues. The V end was cut by 6 bases, the J end by 0 bases, with 15 bases between. CDR3 sequence (DNA): TGTGCCAGCAGACGACAGGCGGACCATAGCAATCAGCCCCAGCATTTT. Translating it yields CASRRQADHSNQPQHF.

The CDR3 protein is CASSHPGAAQETQYF. The DNA of the CDR3 is TGTGCCAGCAGCCACCCCGGGGCAGCACAAGAGACCCAGTACTTC. This chain connects TRBV3-1 (or the pseudogene TRBV3-2) to TRBJ2-5; D possibly uses TRBD1 or TRBD2 (5 bases each). There are 15 residues in the CDR3. Trimming pared 3 bases from V and 2 bases from J, leaving 13 bases between. Per the germline V gene, CDR1 is LGHDT and CDR2 is YNNKEL (reference sequence).

The chain combines TRBV9 with TRBJ2-5; D is unclear. Per germline, CDR1 SGDLS and CDR2 YYNGEE. There are 12 residues in the CDR3. V dropped 4 bases and J dropped 5 bases, with 9 bases sitting between them. CDR3 residues: CASSRAGETQYF. CDR3 nucleotide sequence: TGTGCCAGCAGCCGAGCTGGGGAGACCCAGTACTTC.

The chain has TRBV3-1 (or the pseudogene TRBV3-2) and TRBJ1-1; 7 bases align to TRBD1. Germline-derived CDR1 and CDR2 are LGHDT and YNNKEL (reference sequence). The CDR3 has 11 residues. Trimming took 3 bases from V and 11 from J; bases not matched to a gene: 3. The CDR3 DNA is TGTGCCAGCAGCCATCCGACAGGGGCTTTCTTT. Translation: CASSHPTGAFF.

The J gene is TRBJ1-6, the V gene TRBV28, with D possibly matching TRBD1 (6 bases). Germline V gene lookup returns CDR1 MDHEN and CDR2 SYDVKM. The V gene lost 7 bases and the J gene lost 10 bases, with 17 bases spanning the gap. The CDR3 extends over 14 amino acids. CDR3 nucleotide sequence: TGTGCCAGCATGGGGGGGCTTATTAGATCACCCCTCCACTTT. Encoded protein: CASMGGLIRSPLHF.

The chain combines TRBV7-2 with TRBJ2-2; 12 positions match TRBD2. V shed 0 bases, J shed 5 bases, and the junction held 7 bases outside the gene matches. The germline gives CDR1 SGHTA, CDR2 FQGNSA. This CDR3 has 18 residues. CDR3 region: CASSLARLAGGGTGELFF. CDR3 sequence (DNA): TGTGCCAGCAGCTTAGCCAGGCTAGCGGGAGGGGGAACCGGGGAGCTGTTTTTT.

CDR3 protein: CASSGPKPRPSGANVLTF. The CDR3 DNA reads as TGTGCCAGCAGCGGACCCAAACCCAGGCCCTCTGGGGCCAACGTCCTGACTTTC. V and J are TRBV9 and TRBJ2-6; D is uncertain. From germline, CDR1 is SGDLS and CDR2 YYNGEE. The germline V and J ends were trimmed by 3 bases and 0 bases, with 16 bases remaining between them. The CDR3 is made up of 18 amino acids.

V gene TRBV16 combines with J gene TRBJ2-7; D remains unclear. This CDR3 spans 14 amino acids. Trimming pared 2 bases from V and 2 bases from J, leaving 10 bases between. CDR1 is KGHSY and CDR2 is FQNENV in the germline V gene. The DNA of the CDR3 is TGTGCCAGCAGCCAACCGCGAGCTCCCTACGAGCAGTACTTC. The encoded protein is CASSQPRAPYEQYF.

A single count supports this clone. This chain joins TRBV6-5 and TRBJ1-1; D unresolved. The CDR3 runs to 13 residues. Trimming removed 6 bases from V and 9 bases from J, with 17 bases in between. The V gene's germline CDR1 is MNHEY and CDR2 SVGAGI. The CDR3 here is CASRRFSQSQAFF. CDR3 DNA sequence: TGTGCCAGCAGACGCTTCTCACAATCGCAAGCTTTCTTT.

The rearrangement links TRBV19 to TRBJ1-1; D possibly corresponds to TRBD1 (5 bases). This CDR3 is built from 14 residues. Between the trimmed V and J ends, which lost 5 bases and 1 base, there was a span of 11 bases. Germline V gives CDR1 LNHDA, CDR2 SQIVND (reference sequence). The CDR3 sequence is CASSSGQPNTEAFF. The DNA of the CDR3 is TGTGCCAGTAGTTCCGGACAACCGAACACTGAAGCTTTCTTT. The variable domain in full, with the rest retrieved from reference TRBV19 and TRBJ1-1, is DGGITQSPKYLFRKEGQNVTLSCEQNLNHDAMYWYRQDPGQGLRLIYYSQIVNDFQKGDIAEGYSVSREKKESFPLTVTSAQKNPTAFYLCASSSGQPNTEAFFGQGTRLTVV.

This clone has only a few counts. This chain joins TRBV19 and TRBJ2-7, with D perhaps matching TRBD1 or TRBD2 (5 bases each). Germline assignment: CDR1 LNHDA and CDR2 SQIVND (reference sequence). V was trimmed by 3 bases and J by 3 bases, leaving 12 bases between them. CDR3 size: 14 residues. As DNA, the CDR3 is TGTGCCAGTAGTATCGGCAGGGACGGCTACGAGCAGTACTTC. Protein product: CASSIGRDGYEQYF.

J is TRBJ1-3 and V is TRBV7-9, with 9 bases identical to TRBD1. The germline gives CDR1 SEHNR, CDR2 FQNEAQ (reference sequence). V lost 3 bases to trimming and J lost 1 base; unmatched junction nucleotides: 1. CDR3 length: 15 residues. The CDR3 is CASSLTGGSGNTIYF. CDR3 in DNA: TGTGCCAGCAGCTTGACAGGGGGTTCTGGAAACACCATATATTTT.

This chain uses TRBV19 with TRBJ2-2, with D perhaps matching TRBD1 (5 bases). The CDR3 loop spans 12 amino acids. V was trimmed by 10 bases and J by 5 bases, leaving 11 bases between them. Germline values: CDR1 LNHDA, CDR2 SQIVND (reference sequence). CDR3 protein: CATGWMTGELFF. CDR3 sequence (DNA): TGTGCCACAGGGTGGATGACCGGGGAGCTGTTTTTT.

The chain couples TRBV7-9 to TRBJ1-4; D unresolved. CDR1 and CDR2 (germline): SEHNR, FQNEAQ (reference sequence). The CDR3 extends over 16 amino acids. Trimming cost V 5 bases and J 0 bases, with 13 bases left between them. The CDR3 bases are TGTGCCAGCAGCGTTGACCGCTCTGCAACTAATGAAAAACTGTTTTTT. Its translation: CASSVDRSATNEKLFF.

As DNA, the CDR3 is TGCGCCAGCAGCTTGTTCACTAGCGGGACGGAGACCCAGTACTTC. Encoded protein: CASSLFTSGTETQYF. This sequence joins TRBV5-1 and TRBJ2-5, with 10 bases matching TRBD2. J was trimmed by 5 bases and V by 1 base; bases with no gene match: 5. Germline lookup yields CDR1 SGHRS and CDR2 YFSETQ. The CDR3 is 15 amino acids.

The V and J genes are TRBV19 and TRBJ2-3; D gene ambiguous. CDR1 is LNHDA, CDR2 SQIVND, per germline (reference sequence). The ends were cut back, 5 bases at V and 1 base at J, with 10 bases in the middle. The CDR3 extends over 14 amino acids. In DNA, the CDR3 is TGTGCCAGTAGTCCGGCGGTTGGCACAGATACGCAGTATTTT. Its translation is CASSPAVGTDTQYF. Using reference TRBV19 and TRBJ2-3 for the parts outside the CDR3, the full variable domain is DGGITQSPKYLFRKEGQNVTLSCEQNLNHDAMYWYRQDPGQGLRLIYYSQIVNDFQKGDIAEGYSVSREKKESFPLTVTSAQKNPTAFYLCASSPAVGTDTQYFGPGTRLTVL.

The chain has TRBV25-1 and TRBJ2-3; no firm D call. Trimming took 1 base from V and 4 from J, leaving 6 bases between them. The germline V gene has CDR1 MGHDK and CDR2 SYGVNS. This CDR3 is built from 13 residues. The CDR3 sequence is CASSEFLADTQYF. The CDR3 DNA sequence: TGTGCCAGCAGTGAATTTTTGGCAGATACGCAGTATTTT.